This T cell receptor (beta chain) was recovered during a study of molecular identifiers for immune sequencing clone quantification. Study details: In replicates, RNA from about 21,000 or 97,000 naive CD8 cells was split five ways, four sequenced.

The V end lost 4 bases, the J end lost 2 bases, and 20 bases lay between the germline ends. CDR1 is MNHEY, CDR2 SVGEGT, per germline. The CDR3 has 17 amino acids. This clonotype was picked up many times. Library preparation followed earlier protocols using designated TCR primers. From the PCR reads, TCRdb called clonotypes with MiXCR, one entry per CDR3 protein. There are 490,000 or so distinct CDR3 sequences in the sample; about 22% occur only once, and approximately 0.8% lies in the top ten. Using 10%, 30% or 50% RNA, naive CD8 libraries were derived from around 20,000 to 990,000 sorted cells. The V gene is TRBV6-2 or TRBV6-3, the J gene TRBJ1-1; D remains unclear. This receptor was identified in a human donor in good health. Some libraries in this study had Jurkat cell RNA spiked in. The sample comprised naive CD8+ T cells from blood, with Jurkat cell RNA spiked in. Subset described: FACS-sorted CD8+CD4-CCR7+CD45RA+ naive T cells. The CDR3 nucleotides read TGTGCCAGCAGTTCTTTCTCGACCGGACGGACCAACACTGAAGCTTTCTTT. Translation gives CASSSFSTGRTNTEAFF.